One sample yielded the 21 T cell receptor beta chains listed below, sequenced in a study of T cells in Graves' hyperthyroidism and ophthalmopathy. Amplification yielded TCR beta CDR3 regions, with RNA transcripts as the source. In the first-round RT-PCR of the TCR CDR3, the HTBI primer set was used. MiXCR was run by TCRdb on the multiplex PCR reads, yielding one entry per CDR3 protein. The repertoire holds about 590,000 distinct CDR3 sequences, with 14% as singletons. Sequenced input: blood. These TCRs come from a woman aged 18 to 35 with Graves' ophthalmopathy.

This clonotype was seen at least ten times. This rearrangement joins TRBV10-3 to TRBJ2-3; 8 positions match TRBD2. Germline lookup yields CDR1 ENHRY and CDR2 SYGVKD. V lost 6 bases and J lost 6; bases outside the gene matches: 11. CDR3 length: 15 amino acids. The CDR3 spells CAISPHSGTGDTQYF. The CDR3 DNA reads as TGTGCCATCAGCCCTCATAGCGGGACCGGGGATACGCAGTATTTT.

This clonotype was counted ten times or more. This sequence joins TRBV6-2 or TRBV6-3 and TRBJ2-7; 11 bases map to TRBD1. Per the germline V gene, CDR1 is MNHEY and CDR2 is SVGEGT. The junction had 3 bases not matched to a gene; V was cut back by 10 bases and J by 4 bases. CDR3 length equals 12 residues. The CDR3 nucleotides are TGTGCCACCGGGACAGGGGGGTACGAGCAGTACTTC. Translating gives CATGTGGYEQYF.

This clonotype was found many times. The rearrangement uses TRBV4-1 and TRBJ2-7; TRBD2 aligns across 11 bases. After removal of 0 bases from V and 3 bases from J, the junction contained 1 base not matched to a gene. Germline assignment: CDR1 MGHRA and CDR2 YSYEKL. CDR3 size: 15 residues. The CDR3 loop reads CASSQDGTSGYEQYF. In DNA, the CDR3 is TGCGCCAGCAGCCAAGACGGGACTAGCGGCTACGAGCAGTACTTC.

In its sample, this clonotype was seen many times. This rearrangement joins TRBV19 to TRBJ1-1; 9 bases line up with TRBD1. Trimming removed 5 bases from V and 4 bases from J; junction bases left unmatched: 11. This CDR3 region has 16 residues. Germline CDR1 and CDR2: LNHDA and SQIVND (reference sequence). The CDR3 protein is CASSFNPGQGLTEAFF. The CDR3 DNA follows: TGTGCCAGTAGTTTCAACCCGGGACAGGGACTCACTGAAGCTTTCTTT. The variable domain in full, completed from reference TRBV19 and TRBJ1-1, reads DGGITQSPKYLFRKEGQNVTLSCEQNLNHDAMYWYRQDPGQGLRLIYYSQIVNDFQKGDIAEGYSVSREKKESFPLTVTSAQKNPTAFYLCASSFNPGQGLTEAFFGQGTRLTVV.

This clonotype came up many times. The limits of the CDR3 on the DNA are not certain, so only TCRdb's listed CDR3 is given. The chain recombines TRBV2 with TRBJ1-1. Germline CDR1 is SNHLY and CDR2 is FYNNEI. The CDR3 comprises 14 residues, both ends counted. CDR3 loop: CASSQGIFAGGTFF.

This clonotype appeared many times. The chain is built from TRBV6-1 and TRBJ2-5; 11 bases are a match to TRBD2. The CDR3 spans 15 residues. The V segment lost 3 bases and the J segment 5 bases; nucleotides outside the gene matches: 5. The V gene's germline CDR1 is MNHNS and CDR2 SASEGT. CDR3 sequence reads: CASSEGLAGGETQYF. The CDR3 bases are TGTGCCAGCAGTGAGGGTCTAGCGGGAGGCGAGACCCAGTACTTC.

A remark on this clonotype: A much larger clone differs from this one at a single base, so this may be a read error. CDR3 sequence reads: CASSLKRDRGTGELLF. CDR3 sequence (DNA): TGTGCCAGCAGCTTAAAGAGGGACAGGGGCACCGGGGAGCTGCTTTTT. The chain employs TRBV11-2 and TRBJ2-2; TRBD1 matches 10 bases. Germline V gene lookup returns CDR1 SGHAT and CDR2 FQNNGV. The CDR3 contains 16 residues.

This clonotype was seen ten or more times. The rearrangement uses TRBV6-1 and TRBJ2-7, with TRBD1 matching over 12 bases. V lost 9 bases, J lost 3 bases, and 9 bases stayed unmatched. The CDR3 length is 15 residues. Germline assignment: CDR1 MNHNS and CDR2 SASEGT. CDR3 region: CASRPGQGANYEQYF. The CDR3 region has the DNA TGTGCCAGTAGACCGGGACAGGGGGCAAACTACGAGCAGTACTTC.

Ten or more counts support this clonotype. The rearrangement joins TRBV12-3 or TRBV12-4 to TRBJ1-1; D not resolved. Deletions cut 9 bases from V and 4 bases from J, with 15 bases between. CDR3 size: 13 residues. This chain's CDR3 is CASGCGECTEAFF. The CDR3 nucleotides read TGTGCCAGTGGGTGCGGCGAATGCACTGAAGCTTTCTTT.

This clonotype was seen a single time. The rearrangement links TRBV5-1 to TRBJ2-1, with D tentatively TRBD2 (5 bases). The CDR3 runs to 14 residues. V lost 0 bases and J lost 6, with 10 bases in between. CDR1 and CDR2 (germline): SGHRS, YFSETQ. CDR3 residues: CASSLGGPVNEQFF. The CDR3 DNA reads TGCGCCAGCAGCTTGGGAGGGCCCGTCAATGAGCAGTTCTTC. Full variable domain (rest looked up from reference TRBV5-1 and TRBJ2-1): KAGVTQTPRYLIKTRGQQVTLSCSPISGHRSVSWYQQTPGQGLQFLFEYFSETQRNKGNFPGRFSGRQFSNSRSEMNVSTLELGDSALYLCASSLGGPVNEQFFGPGTRLTVL.

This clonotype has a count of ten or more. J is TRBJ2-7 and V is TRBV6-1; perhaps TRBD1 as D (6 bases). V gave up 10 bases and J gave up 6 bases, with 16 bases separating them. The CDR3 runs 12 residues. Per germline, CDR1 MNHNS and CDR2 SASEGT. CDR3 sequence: CATGTTWREQYF. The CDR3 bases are TGTGCCACGGGGACAACTTGGCGCGAGCAGTACTTC.

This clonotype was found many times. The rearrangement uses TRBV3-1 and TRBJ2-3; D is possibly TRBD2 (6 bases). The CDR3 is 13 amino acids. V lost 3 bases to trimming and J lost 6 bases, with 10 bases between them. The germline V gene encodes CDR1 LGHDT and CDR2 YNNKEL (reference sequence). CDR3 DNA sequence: TGTGCCAGCAGCCAGGAGGGGACCGATACGCAGTATTTT. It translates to CASSQEGTDTQYF.

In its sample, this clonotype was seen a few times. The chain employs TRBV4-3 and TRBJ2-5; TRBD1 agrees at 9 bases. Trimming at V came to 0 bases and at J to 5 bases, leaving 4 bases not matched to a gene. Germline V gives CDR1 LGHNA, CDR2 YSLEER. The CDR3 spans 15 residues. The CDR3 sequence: CASSQEGDRAETQYF. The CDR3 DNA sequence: TGCGCCAGCAGCCAAGAGGGGGACAGGGCTGAGACCCAGTACTTC.

The DNA of the CDR3 is TGTGCCAGCAGTTCACGCCCTGGGGGCTACACCTTC. Protein: CASSSRPGGYTF. The J gene is TRBJ1-2, the V gene TRBV6-2 or TRBV6-3; D is unresolved. V was trimmed by 4 bases and J by 8 bases, leaving 11 bases between them. In germline, CDR1 is MNHEY, CDR2 SVGEGT. This CDR3 spans 12 amino acids.

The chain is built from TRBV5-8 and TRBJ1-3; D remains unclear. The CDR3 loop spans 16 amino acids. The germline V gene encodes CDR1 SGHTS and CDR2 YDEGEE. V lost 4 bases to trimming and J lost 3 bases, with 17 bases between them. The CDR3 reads CASSRGAGQDGNTIYF. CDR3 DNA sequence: TGTGCCAGCAGCCGAGGAGCTGGGCAAGATGGAAACACCATATATTTT.

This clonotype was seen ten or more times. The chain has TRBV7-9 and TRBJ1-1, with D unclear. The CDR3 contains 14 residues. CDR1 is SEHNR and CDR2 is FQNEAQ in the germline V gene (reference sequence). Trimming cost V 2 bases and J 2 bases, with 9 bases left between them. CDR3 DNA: TGTGCCAGCAGCTTATTCTCAGAAAACACTGAAGCTTTCTTT. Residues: CASSLFSENTEAFF.

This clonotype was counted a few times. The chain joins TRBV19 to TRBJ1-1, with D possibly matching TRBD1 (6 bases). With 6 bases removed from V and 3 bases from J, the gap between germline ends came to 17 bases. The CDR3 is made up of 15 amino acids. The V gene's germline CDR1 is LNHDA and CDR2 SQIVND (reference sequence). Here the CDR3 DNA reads TGTGCCAGTAGCCAGGGGAGTTCGAGGCACACTGAAGCTTTCTTT. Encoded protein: CASSQGSSRHTEAFF.

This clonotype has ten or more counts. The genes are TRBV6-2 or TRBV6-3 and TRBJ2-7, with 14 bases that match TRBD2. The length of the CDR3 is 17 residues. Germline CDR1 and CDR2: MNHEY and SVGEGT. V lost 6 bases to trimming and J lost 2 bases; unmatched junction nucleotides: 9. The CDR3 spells CASRPGTSGSTAYEQYF. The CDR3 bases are TGTGCCAGCAGACCAGGGACTAGCGGGAGTACAGCCTACGAGCAGTACTTC.

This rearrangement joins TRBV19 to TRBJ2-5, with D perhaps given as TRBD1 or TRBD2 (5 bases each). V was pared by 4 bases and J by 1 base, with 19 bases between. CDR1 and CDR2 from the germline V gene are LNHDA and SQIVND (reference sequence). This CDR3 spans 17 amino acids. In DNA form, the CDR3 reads TGTGCCAGTAGTAGCGAAGAGAGGGGCTGGGGCCAAGAGACCCAGTACTTC. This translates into CASSSEERGWGQETQYF.

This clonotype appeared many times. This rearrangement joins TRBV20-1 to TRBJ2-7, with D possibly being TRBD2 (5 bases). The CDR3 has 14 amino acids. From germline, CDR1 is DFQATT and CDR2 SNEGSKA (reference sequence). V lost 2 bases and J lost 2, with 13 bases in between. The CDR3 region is CSARTLGNAYEQYF. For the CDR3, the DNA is TGCAGTGCTAGAACACTAGGGAACGCCTACGAGCAGTACTTC.

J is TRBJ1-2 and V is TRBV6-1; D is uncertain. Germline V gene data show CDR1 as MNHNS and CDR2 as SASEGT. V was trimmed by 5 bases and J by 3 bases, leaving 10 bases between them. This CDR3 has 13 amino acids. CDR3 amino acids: CASSTNQHYGYTF. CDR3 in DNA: TGTGCCAGCAGTACTAACCAACACTATGGCTACACCTTC.